The 23 T cell receptor beta chains reported below all come from one sample, sequenced in a study of OX40 agonist ivuxolimab in advanced cancers. Assay: immunoSEQ multiplex PCR; the TCRdb copy retains only in-frame clones and omits some. The repertoire has 65,000 to 80,000 clones, about 89% of them found once; the top ten carry under 15%. Specimen: CD4+ or CD8+ T cells sorted from blood, collected in a trial of the OX40 agonist ivuxolimab. Receptor source: an adult with an advanced solid tumor such as melanoma, head and neck, liver or kidney cancer.

This rearrangement joins TRBV6-5 to TRBJ1-1, with D unresolved. The germline gives CDR1 MNHEY, CDR2 SVGAGI. Trimming removed 0 bases from V and 6 bases from J, with 17 bases in between. The CDR3 sequence is 16 residues long. In DNA, the CDR3 is TGTGCCAGCAGTTACTCGAGTCCGATCAGGTTGTCTGAAGCTTTCTTT. Amino acid sequence: CASSYSSPIRLSEAFF.

This sequence joins TRBV30 and TRBJ2-3, with 8 bases lining up with TRBD1. With 3 bases clipped from V and 3 bases from J, the junction kept 8 bases outside the gene matches. The CDR3 is 15 residues long. Germline values: CDR1 GTSNPN, CDR2 SVGIG (reference sequence). The CDR3 DNA follows: TGTGCCTGGAGCCCTCAGGGGGCGCGGACAGATACGCAGTATTTT. This translates into CAWSPQGARTDTQYF. Drawing the rest from reference TRBV30 and TRBJ2-3, the complete variable domain is SQTIHQWPATLVQPVGSPLSLECTVEGTSNPNLYWYRQAAGRGLQLLFYSVGIGQISSEVPQNLSASRPQDRQFILSSKKLLLSDSGFYLCAWSPQGARTDTQYFGPGTRLTVL.

The rearrangement joins TRBV2 to TRBJ2-4; D is uncertain. CDR1 is SNHLY and CDR2 is FYNNEI in the germline V gene. Trimming removed 7 bases at V and 0 bases at J, with 13 bases between. This CDR3 comprises 15 residues. The CDR3 DNA follows: TGTGCCAGCATCGACCCTGTGGGAGCCAAAAACATTCAGTACTTC. As protein: CASIDPVGAKNIQYF. Supplemented by reference TRBV2 and TRBJ2-4, the full variable domain reads EPEVTQTPSHQVTQMGQEVILRCVPISNHLYFYWYRQILGQKVEFLVSFYNNEISEKSEIFDDQFSVERPDGSNFTLKIRSTKLEDSAMYFCASIDPVGAKNIQYFGAGTRLSVL.

V is TRBV7-9 and J is TRBJ1-1; the match to TRBD1 covers 11 bases. Germline trimming cut 6 bases from V and 5 bases from J; bases unmatched to any gene: 5. The CDR3 covers 14 residues. Per germline, CDR1 SEHNR and CDR2 FQNEAQ (reference sequence). The CDR3 sequence is CASRSGTGGTEAFF. The CDR3 region has the DNA TGTGCCAGCAGGTCCGGGACAGGGGGGACTGAAGCTTTCTTT.

V and J are TRBV29-1 and TRBJ2-3, with D possibly being TRBD1 (6 bases). In germline, CDR1 is SQVTM, CDR2 ANQGSEA. The CDR3 is made up of 12 amino acids. The V end was cut by 4 bases, the J end by 6 bases, with 11 bases between. CDR3 bases: TGCAGCGTTGTTGTTCAGGGGGATACGCAGTATTTT. Residues: CSVVVQGDTQYF.

With respect to this clone: Relative to the germline gene, one junction end is altered; a read error may explain this. The DNA for the CDR3 is TGTGCTAGCAGCTTATCTGTAGCGGGGAACAATGAGCAGTTCTTC. It specifies CASSLSVAGNNEQFF. The rearrangement uses TRBV7-7 and TRBJ2-1; 8 positions match TRBD2. Germline values: CDR1 SSHAT, CDR2 FNYEAQ (reference sequence). CDR3 length: 15 amino acids.

The V gene is TRBV5-1, the J gene TRBJ2-4, with D perhaps TRBD2 (6 bases). The CDR3 is 14 residues long. The germline V and J ends were trimmed by 0 bases and 6 bases, with 10 bases remaining between them. Germline V gene sequence: CDR1 SGHRS, CDR2 YFSETQ. The CDR3 region has the DNA TGCGCCAGCAGCTTGGGGAACGGGGGAAACATTCAGTACTTC. This encodes CASSLGNGGNIQYF.

The genes are TRBV13 and TRBJ2-7, with 9 bases that match TRBD1. Per germline, CDR1 PRHDT and CDR2 FYEKMQ (reference sequence). V lost 3 bases, J lost 5 bases, and 5 bases stayed unmatched. The CDR3 runs 14 residues. The CDR3 DNA follows: TGTGCCAGCAGCTTCCGACAGGGGGGCGACGAGCAGTACTTC. This encodes CASSFRQGGDEQYF.

The V gene is TRBV19, the J gene TRBJ1-2, with 9 bases that match TRBD1. CDR1 is LNHDA and CDR2 is SQIVND in the germline V gene (reference sequence). The CDR3 runs to 16 residues. The J segment lost 8 bases and the V segment lost 0 bases, leaving 10 bases of the junction unmatched. CDR3 protein: CASSIDPPTGGRGYTF. The CDR3 DNA is TGTGCCAGTAGTATAGACCCCCCGACAGGGGGTAGGGGCTACACCTTC.

With regard to this clone: A much larger clone lies a single base off, so this may be a read error. The rearrangement uses TRBV5-3 and TRBJ2-7, with D perhaps matching TRBD1 or TRBD2 (6 bases each). TRBV5-3 is placed among ORFs of uncertain function. The CDR3 is 14 amino acids. CDR3 DNA: TGTGCCAGCAGCTTAGGGGGGAGCTCCTACGAGCAGTACTTC. Encoded protein: CASSLGGSSYEQYF.

This chain uses TRBV7-2 with TRBJ1-1; no reliable D call. Germline V gene sequence: CDR1 SGHTA, CDR2 FQGNSA. The CDR3 contains 12 residues. The germline V and J ends were trimmed by 5 bases and 0 bases, with 4 bases remaining between them. The CDR3 DNA follows: TGTGCCAGCAGCGCCATGAACACTGAAGCTTTCTTT. Amino acids: CASSAMNTEAFF. Variable domain in full (rest from reference TRBV7-2 and TRBJ1-1): GAGVSQSPSNKVTEKGKDVELRCDPISGHTALYWYRQSLGQGLEFLIYFQGNSAPDKSGLPSDRFSAERTGGSVSTLTIQRTQQEDSAVYLCASSAMNTEAFFGQGTRLTVV.

The CDR3 here is CASSGTVQGDTF. For the CDR3, the DNA is TGTGCCAGCAGTGGGACAGTCCAGGGGGACACCTTC. The gene calls are TRBV6-1 and TRBJ1-2, with 7 positions matching TRBD1. V dropped 4 bases and J dropped 12; count of bases not matched to a gene: 8. The CDR3 is 12 residues long. The germline CDR1 and CDR2 sequences are MNHNS and SASEGT.

The gene calls are TRBV5-4 and TRBJ2-3; D possibly matches TRBD1 or TRBD2 (5 bases each). The CDR3 runs 15 residues. V was shortened by 0 bases and J by 6 bases, with 14 bases between the two germline ends. The germline gives CDR1 SGHNT, CDR2 YYREEE (reference sequence). CDR3 protein: CASSLVSGWGDTQYF. CDR3 DNA: TGTGCCAGCAGCTTGGTATCCGGGTGGGGGGATACGCAGTATTTT.

This rearrangement joins TRBV11-3 to TRBJ2-7; 11 bases align to TRBD1. The germline gives CDR1 SGHNT, CDR2 YENEEA. The CDR3 has 15 residues. With 6 bases clipped from V and 7 bases from J, the junction kept 11 bases outside the gene matches. The chain's CDR3 is CASSISGTGGREQYF. The CDR3 DNA sequence: TGTGCCAGCAGTATATCCGGGACAGGGGGAAGGGAGCAGTACTTC.

This rearrangement joins TRBV10-3 to TRBJ1-2; D may be TRBD1 (5 bases). The CDR3 runs 14 residues. Germline V gives CDR1 ENHRY, CDR2 SYGVKD. The V end lost 10 bases, the J end lost 6 bases, and 21 bases lay between the germline ends. The DNA of the CDR3 is TGTGCCACCCGTAAGACAGCCCCGGCGGATGGCTACACCTTC. It encodes CATRKTAPADGYTF.

The chain carries TRBV7-6 and TRBJ2-5; D ambiguous. CDR3 size: 13 residues. V dropped 0 bases and J dropped 3 bases, with 5 bases sitting between them. The germline V gene encodes CDR1 SGHVS and CDR2 FNYEAQ. In nucleotides, the CDR3 is TGTGCCAGCAGCTTAGCGGATAAAGAGACCCAGTACTTC. It translates to CASSLADKETQYF.

V is TRBV9 and J is TRBJ2-7; D not certain. Per germline, CDR1 SGDLS and CDR2 YYNGEE. V shed 0 bases and J shed 2 bases, with 9 bases lying between them. The CDR3 has 14 residues. The chain's CDR3 is CASSVDWSAYEQYF. The CDR3 DNA reads as TGTGCCAGCAGCGTAGATTGGTCCGCCTACGAGCAGTACTTC.

The chain combines TRBV25-1 with TRBJ2-3, with D possibly TRBD2 on 5 matching bases. Germline V gives CDR1 MGHDK, CDR2 SYGVNS. Trimming took off 5 bases at V and 4 bases at J, with 13 bases between the two ends. The CDR3 has 14 amino acids. The CDR3 sequence: CASSSAGSADTQYF. The CDR3 DNA reads as TGTGCCAGCAGTTCAGCAGGTAGCGCAGATACGCAGTATTTT.

The CDR3 sequence is CASSLMTGANTGELFF. The DNA for the CDR3 is TGCGCCAGCAGCTTGATGACGGGAGCGAACACCGGGGAGCTGTTTTTT. The chain couples TRBV5-1 to TRBJ2-2; a possible D gene is TRBD2 (6 bases). CDR1 and CDR2 from the germline V gene are SGHRS and YFSETQ. Deletions cut 1 base from V and 0 bases from J, with 10 bases between. The CDR3 sequence is 16 residues long.

The chain is built from TRBV4-1 and TRBJ2-7, with 7 bases lining up with TRBD1. The V segment lost 1 base and the J segment 2 bases; nucleotides outside the gene matches: 5. In germline, CDR1 is MGHRA, CDR2 YSYEKL. The length of the CDR3 is 15 residues. This chain's CDR3 is CASSQAEGAAYEQYF. CDR3 nucleotides: TGCGCCAGCAGCCAAGCTGAGGGGGCCGCCTACGAGCAGTACTTC.

The gene calls are TRBV5-4 and TRBJ2-5; D may correspond to TRBD1 or TRBD2 (5 bases each). Looked up from germline, CDR1 is SGHNT and CDR2 is YYREEE (reference sequence). The V end lost 0 bases, the J end lost 1 base, and 13 bases lay between the germline ends. CDR3 length: 16 residues. Written as DNA, the CDR3 is TGTGCCAGCAGCTTGGCTGGGGGAGCGCTCCAAGAGACCCAGTACTTC. It codes for CASSLAGGALQETQYF.

CDR3 in DNA: TGTGCCAGCTATGCAGAACCAATGAACACTGAAGCTTTCTTT. Protein: CASYAEPMNTEAFF. V and J are TRBV6-6 and TRBJ1-1; no reliable D call. V lost 8 bases, J lost 0 bases, and 13 bases lay in between. This CDR3 is built from 14 residues. Germline values: CDR1 MNHNY, CDR2 SVGAGI (reference sequence).

This clone has only a few counts. J is TRBJ2-1 and V is TRBV18; no reliable D call. The CDR3 consists of 13 residues. The V gene's germline CDR1 is KGHSH and CDR2 LQKENI. V was shortened by 3 bases and J by 9 bases, with 12 bases between the two germline ends. The CDR3 DNA follows: TGTGCCAGCTCACCTACGGCGGACGTTGAGCAGTTCTTC. Translated: CASSPTADVEQFF.